Each of the 32 T cell receptor beta chains below was sequenced from the same sample in a study of shared clonotypes between healthy human individuals. The data were produced by immunoSEQ multiplex PCR, yet TCRdb's version contains in-frame clones alone and is incomplete. Here the sample spans some 2,400,000 clones, nearly 97% being singletons. What was sequenced was naive CD4+ T cells sorted from blood. The sample's subset: CD45RA+ positively selected. Receptors were obtained from a man aged 18 to 35 in good health.

CDR3 loop: CASSPLAGHETQYF. In DNA, the CDR3 is TGTGCCAGCAGTCCTCTAGCGGGCCACGAGACCCAGTACTTC. This chain uses TRBV9 with TRBJ2-5; the match to TRBD2 covers 8 bases. Germline CDR1 and CDR2: SGDLS and YYNGEE. The V segment lost 5 bases and the J segment 5 bases; nucleotides outside the gene matches: 8. CDR3 length: 14 amino acids.

V usage is TRBV2 and J usage is TRBJ1-5; tentatively, D is TRBD1 (5 bases). With 4 bases removed from V and 7 bases from J, the gap between germline ends came to 17 bases. CDR1 is SNHLY and CDR2 is FYNNEI in the germline V gene. The CDR3 spans 15 residues. CDR3 coding DNA: TGTGCCAGCAGTGGGGGACGTTCGAGAGGGCAGCCCCAGCATTTT. This gives the protein CASSGGRSRGQPQHF.

Here the CDR3 DNA reads TGTGCCAGAAGCTTGGGGGACGGGAAAGAGACCCAGTACTTC. Translating it yields CARSLGDGKETQYF. This rearrangement joins TRBV5-3 to TRBJ2-5; D could derive from TRBD1 or TRBD2 (5 bases each). TRBV5-3 falls under the ORF class, with uncertain function. CDR3 size: 14 residues. Trimming took 0 bases from V and 3 from J, leaving 9 bases between them.

Remarks on this clone: Other DNA sequences in this specimen translate into the identical CDR3. This rearrangement joins TRBV5-4 to TRBJ2-1; 7 bases are shared with TRBD2. The CDR3 is made up of 15 amino acids. The V gene end was trimmed by 2 bases and the J gene end by 1 base; junction bases not matched to a gene: 3. Germline V gene lookup returns CDR1 SGHNT and CDR2 YYREEE (reference sequence). In DNA, the CDR3 is TGTGCCAGCAGCTTAGCGGGAAGTTCCTACAATGAGCAGTTCTTC. Its protein product is CASSLAGSSYNEQFF.

The V gene is TRBV13, the J gene TRBJ2-6, with 9 bases matching TRBD1. J was trimmed by 0 bases and V by 5 bases; bases with no gene match: 8. The germline V gene has CDR1 PRHDT and CDR2 FYEKMQ (reference sequence). This CDR3 spans 18 amino acids. The CDR3: CASSPGQGKISGANVLTF. The DNA for the CDR3 is TGTGCCAGCAGCCCAGGACAGGGGAAAATCTCTGGGGCCAACGTCCTGACTTTC.

As concerns this clone: A much more abundant neighbour one base away suggests this may be a read error. The sample has other DNA sequences that encode this CDR3 too. The rearrangement uses TRBV7-9 and TRBJ2-7, with D perhaps assigned TRBD1 or TRBD2 (5 bases each). CDR1 and CDR2 (germline): SEHNR, FQNEAQ (reference sequence). CDR3 length: 13 amino acids. Between the trimmed V and J ends, which lost 0 bases and 3 bases, there was a span of 6 bases. CDR3: CASSLAGDYEQYF. As DNA, the CDR3 is TGTGCCAGCAGCTTAGCGGGGGACTACGAGCAGTACTTC.

The V call is TRBV7-3, the J call TRBJ1-6; no clear D. Between the trimmed V and J ends, which lost 2 bases and 6 bases, there was a span of 11 bases. The CDR3 totals 15 residues. Germline values: CDR1 SGHTA, CDR2 FQGTGA. The CDR3 sequence is CASSLEGGINSPLHF. The CDR3 DNA follows: TGTGCCAGCAGCTTAGAGGGCGGGATTAATTCACCCCTCCACTTT.

This chain connects TRBV4-1 to TRBJ1-2; D unclear. Germline CDR1 MGHRA, CDR2 YSYEKL. V gave up 3 bases and J gave up 4 bases, with 18 bases separating them. The CDR3 length is 16 residues. The CDR3 loop is CASSHIPVPEGYGYTF. DNA of the CDR3: TGCGCCAGCAGCCATATACCCGTACCGGAGGGCTATGGCTACACCTTC.

V is TRBV5-1 and J is TRBJ2-7; D not resolved. The CDR3 runs to 14 residues. In germline, CDR1 is SGHRS, CDR2 YFSETQ. The V gene lost 0 bases and the J gene lost 0 bases, with 7 bases spanning the gap. This CDR3 is CASSLDYLSYEQYF. The CDR3 nucleotides read TGCGCCAGCAGCTTGGATTATCTCTCCTACGAGCAGTACTTC.

The chain joins TRBV6-4 to TRBJ1-1; D not certain. The CDR3 sequence is 14 residues long. V lost 6 bases, J lost 0 bases, and 11 bases lay in between. CDR1 and CDR2 (germline): MRHNA, SNTAGT. Here the CDR3 DNA reads TGTGCCAGCAGCCAATCAGCCATGAACACTGAAGCTTTCTTT. This gives the protein CASSQSAMNTEAFF.

The J gene is TRBJ2-2, the V gene TRBV5-1, with D possibly being TRBD1 (7 bases). The CDR3 runs 16 residues. V was cut by 2 bases and J by 4 bases, with 15 bases left in between. Germline CDR1 and CDR2: SGHRS and YFSETQ. In DNA, the CDR3 is TGCGCCAGCAGCTTTGAGGGGGCGCGGGGCACCGGGGAGCTGTTTTTT. Its protein product is CASSFEGARGTGELFF.

This clone was seen a single time. The chain is built from TRBV29-1 and TRBJ1-1, with 8 nucleotides matching TRBD1. The CDR3 consists of 14 residues. From germline, CDR1 is SQVTM and CDR2 ANQGSEA. Unmatched junction bases numbered 10, after V lost 4 bases and J lost 6 bases. CDR3 in amino acids: CSVAAGGAGAEAFF. In DNA, the CDR3 is TGCAGCGTTGCGGCAGGGGGCGCGGGGGCTGAAGCTTTCTTT.

The genes are TRBV10-1 and TRBJ2-7, with D possibly TRBD1 on 5 matching bases. Per germline, CDR1 WNHNN and CDR2 SYGVQD (reference sequence). The CDR3 totals 16 residues. Trimming stripped 0 bases from V and 3 bases from J, with 15 bases between. Here the CDR3 reads CASSESLNGQHYEQYF. CDR3 DNA sequence: TGCGCCAGCAGTGAGTCGCTTAACGGACAACACTACGAGCAGTACTTC.

This sequence joins TRBV6-1 and TRBJ1-6; TRBD1 might be the D (6 bases). The germline V gene encodes CDR1 MNHNS and CDR2 SASEGT. Deletions cut 8 bases from V and 5 bases from J, with 10 bases between. The length of the CDR3 is 13 residues. The CDR3 region has the DNA TGTGCCAGCGTCCAGGGGCATAATTCACCCCTCCACTTT. The encoded protein is CASVQGHNSPLHF.

The chain combines TRBV29-1 with TRBJ1-2; possibly TRBD1 for D (5 bases). Per germline, CDR1 SQVTM and CDR2 ANQGSEA. CDR3 length equals 13 residues. Trimming took off 3 bases at V and 4 bases at J, with 12 bases between the two ends. CDR3 loop: CSVDGNRPYGYTF. CDR3 nucleotide sequence: TGCAGCGTTGATGGGAACAGGCCCTATGGCTACACCTTC.

The chain recombines TRBV5-1 with TRBJ2-7, with 8 bases aligning to TRBD2. V lost 4 bases, J lost 8 bases, and 8 bases stayed unmatched. This CDR3 has 13 residues. Germline CDR1 SGHRS, CDR2 YFSETQ. The CDR3 nucleotides read TGCGCCAGCAGCCCCGGGACTAGTTGGCAGCAGTACTTC. Amino acids: CASSPGTSWQQYF.

The sample holds one count of this clone. This chain links TRBV7-2 with TRBJ1-5, with TRBD1 matching over 7 bases. This CDR3 region has 14 residues. The germline V gene encodes CDR1 SGHTA and CDR2 FQGNSA. V lost 6 bases, J lost 4 bases, and 6 bases stayed unmatched. The CDR3 nucleotides are TGTGCCAGCAGGCAGACAGGGCTGAATCAGCCCCAGCATTTT. It codes for CASRQTGLNQPQHF.

The chain couples TRBV5-1 to TRBJ2-5, with TRBD2 identical over 13 bases. Germline CDR1 is SGHRS and CDR2 is YFSETQ. J lost 3 bases, V lost 1 base, and 0 bases had no gene match. CDR3 length: 15 amino acids. The CDR3: CASSLTSGGEETQYF. CDR3 DNA sequence: TGCGCCAGCAGCTTGACTAGCGGGGGGGAAGAGACCCAGTACTTC.

This rearrangement joins TRBV7-9 to TRBJ2-3; 7 nucleotides line up with TRBD1. Germline V lookup: CDR1 SEHNR, CDR2 FQNEAQ (reference sequence). The CDR3 sequence is 16 residues long. V lost 1 base to trimming and J lost 1 base; unmatched junction nucleotides: 5. The CDR3 DNA follows: TGTGCCAGCAGCTTAGGGGGGACAGCGGGCACAGATACGCAGTATTTT. It encodes CASSLGGTAGTDTQYF.

The rearrangement links TRBV4-1 to TRBJ2-1; D gene uncertain. V lost 2 bases and J lost 6, with 11 bases in between. Germline V gene data show CDR1 as MGHRA and CDR2 as YSYEKL. The CDR3 has 14 residues. The CDR3 nucleotides are TGCGCCAGCAGCCAACCCGACAAGGCCAATGAGCAGTTCTTC. Amino acid sequence: CASSQPDKANEQFF.

This chain connects TRBV5-6 to TRBJ2-5; 8 nucleotides match TRBD1. The J call could be wrong; TRBJ2-7 is a better fit for the DNA end. Germline V lookup: CDR1 SGHDT, CDR2 YYEEEE. The CDR3 spans 16 residues. The CDR3 is CASSRRQGHRDYEQYF. The DNA for the CDR3 is TGTGCCAGCAGCAGGAGACAGGGGCATAGAGACTACGAGCAGTACTTC.

On this clone itself: In the same sample, other DNA sequences code for this CDR3. Written as DNA, the CDR3 is TGCGCCAGCAGCTTGGAAGGAGAGCGGCAGCCCCAGCATTTT. Protein: CASSLEGERQPQHF. The V gene is TRBV5-1, the J gene TRBJ1-5; D not certain. The CDR3 spans 14 residues. V lost 0 bases to trimming and J lost 7 bases, with 11 bases between them. Germline V CDR1 and CDR2: SGHRS, YFSETQ.

This chain connects TRBV5-4 to TRBJ2-7, with 8 bases lining up with TRBD2. There are 13 residues in the CDR3. Germline lookup yields CDR1 SGHNT and CDR2 YYREEE (reference sequence). Germline trimming cut 4 bases from V and 2 bases from J; bases unmatched to any gene: 2. The CDR3 protein is CASSRGGTYEQYF. CDR3 coding DNA: TGTGCCAGCAGCCGGGGGGGAACCTACGAGCAGTACTTC.

The V call is TRBV6-1, the J call TRBJ1-1; the D is unclear. The length of the CDR3 is 13 residues. Looked up from germline, CDR1 is MNHNS and CDR2 is SASEGT. V was cut by 6 bases and J by 7 bases, with 15 bases left in between. The CDR3 is CASSAPGRNEAFF. CDR3 coding DNA: TGTGCCAGCAGCGCCCCGGGGAGAAATGAAGCTTTCTTT.

This clone has only one observation. J is TRBJ1-5 and V is TRBV4-1; 8 bases map to TRBD1. The CDR3 has 17 residues. Trimming took 1 base from V and 6 from J; bases not matched to a gene: 11. Germline V gives CDR1 MGHRA, CDR2 YSYEKL. The CDR3 loop is CASSQVLSGQGSQPQHF. DNA for the CDR3: TGCGCCAGCAGCCAAGTCTTGTCCGGACAGGGCAGTCAGCCCCAGCATTTT.

V usage is TRBV6-1 and J usage is TRBJ2-7; 7 positions match TRBD2. Unmatched junction bases numbered 8, after V lost 4 bases and J lost 5 bases. Germline-derived CDR1 and CDR2 are MNHNS and SASEGT. The CDR3 contains 14 residues. CDR3: CASSALRGDHEQYF. In DNA form, the CDR3 reads TGTGCCAGCAGTGCTCTACGGGGGGACCACGAGCAGTACTTC.

Of note for this clone: Other DNA sequences of this sample code for an identical CDR3. The chain links TRBV11-3 to TRBJ2-3; unclear D gene. Germline CDR1 and CDR2: SGHNT and YENEEA. The CDR3 consists of 15 residues. The germline V and J ends were trimmed by 0 bases and 0 bases, with 7 bases remaining between them. This CDR3 is CASSLDGSSTDTQYF. CDR3 coding DNA: TGTGCCAGCAGCTTAGACGGTTCTAGCACAGATACGCAGTATTTT. Filled out from reference TRBV11-3 and TRBJ2-3, the complete variable domain reads EAGVVQSPRYKIIEKKQPVAFWCNPISGHNTLYWYLQNLGQGPELLIRYENEEAVDDSQLPKDRFSAERLKGVDSTLKIQPAELGDSAVYLCASSLDGSSTDTQYFGPGTRLTVL.

This chain links TRBV6-5 with TRBJ2-1, with 8 bases that match TRBD2. The CDR3 consists of 14 residues. Germline CDR1 and CDR2: MNHEY and SVGAGI. V trimming: 2 bases; J trimming: 9 bases; junction bases outside the gene matches: 6. CDR3 sequence (DNA): TGTGCCAGCAGTTACCAGCGGGAGTCCAGTGAGCAGTTCTTC. This encodes CASSYQRESSEQFF.

V is TRBV7-2 and J is TRBJ1-1; D gene ambiguous. Germline CDR1 reads SGHTA; CDR2 reads FQGNSA. With 2 bases removed from V and 11 bases from J, the gap between germline ends came to 12 bases. This CDR3 has 12 residues. The CDR3 loop is CASSLQRAQAFF. Here the CDR3 DNA reads TGTGCCAGCAGCTTACAGAGGGCGCAGGCTTTCTTT.

This clone was picked up one time. Here the CDR3 DNA reads TGTGCCAGCAGTGCTTTGCGCAATCAGCCCCAGCATTTT. Translation gives CASSALRNQPQHF. The J gene is TRBJ1-5, the V gene TRBV27; D not certain. Germline lookup yields CDR1 MNHEY and CDR2 SMNVEV (reference sequence). Between the trimmed V and J ends, which lost 5 bases and 2 bases, there was a span of 7 bases. The CDR3 loop spans 13 amino acids.

This clone appeared once. Other DNA sequences in the same sample also yield this CDR3. This chain uses TRBV6-5 with TRBJ2-3; D is possibly TRBD2 (6 bases). The ends were cut back, 5 bases at V and 3 bases at J, with 12 bases in the middle. The CDR3 is made up of 14 amino acids. Germline-derived CDR1 and CDR2 are MNHEY and SVGAGI. The CDR3 nucleotides are TGTGCCAGCAGTCGCGGGGCCAGGACAGATACGCAGTATTTT. Protein product: CASSRGARTDTQYF.

The chain is built from TRBV15 and TRBJ2-2; D unresolved. The CDR3 loop spans 14 amino acids. Deletions cut 1 base from V and 2 bases from J, with 5 bases between. The germline V gene encodes CDR1 LNHNV and CDR2 YYDKDF (reference sequence). The chain's CDR3 is CATSRAENTGELFF. DNA for the CDR3: TGTGCCACCAGCAGAGCCGAAAACACCGGGGAGCTGTTTTTT.